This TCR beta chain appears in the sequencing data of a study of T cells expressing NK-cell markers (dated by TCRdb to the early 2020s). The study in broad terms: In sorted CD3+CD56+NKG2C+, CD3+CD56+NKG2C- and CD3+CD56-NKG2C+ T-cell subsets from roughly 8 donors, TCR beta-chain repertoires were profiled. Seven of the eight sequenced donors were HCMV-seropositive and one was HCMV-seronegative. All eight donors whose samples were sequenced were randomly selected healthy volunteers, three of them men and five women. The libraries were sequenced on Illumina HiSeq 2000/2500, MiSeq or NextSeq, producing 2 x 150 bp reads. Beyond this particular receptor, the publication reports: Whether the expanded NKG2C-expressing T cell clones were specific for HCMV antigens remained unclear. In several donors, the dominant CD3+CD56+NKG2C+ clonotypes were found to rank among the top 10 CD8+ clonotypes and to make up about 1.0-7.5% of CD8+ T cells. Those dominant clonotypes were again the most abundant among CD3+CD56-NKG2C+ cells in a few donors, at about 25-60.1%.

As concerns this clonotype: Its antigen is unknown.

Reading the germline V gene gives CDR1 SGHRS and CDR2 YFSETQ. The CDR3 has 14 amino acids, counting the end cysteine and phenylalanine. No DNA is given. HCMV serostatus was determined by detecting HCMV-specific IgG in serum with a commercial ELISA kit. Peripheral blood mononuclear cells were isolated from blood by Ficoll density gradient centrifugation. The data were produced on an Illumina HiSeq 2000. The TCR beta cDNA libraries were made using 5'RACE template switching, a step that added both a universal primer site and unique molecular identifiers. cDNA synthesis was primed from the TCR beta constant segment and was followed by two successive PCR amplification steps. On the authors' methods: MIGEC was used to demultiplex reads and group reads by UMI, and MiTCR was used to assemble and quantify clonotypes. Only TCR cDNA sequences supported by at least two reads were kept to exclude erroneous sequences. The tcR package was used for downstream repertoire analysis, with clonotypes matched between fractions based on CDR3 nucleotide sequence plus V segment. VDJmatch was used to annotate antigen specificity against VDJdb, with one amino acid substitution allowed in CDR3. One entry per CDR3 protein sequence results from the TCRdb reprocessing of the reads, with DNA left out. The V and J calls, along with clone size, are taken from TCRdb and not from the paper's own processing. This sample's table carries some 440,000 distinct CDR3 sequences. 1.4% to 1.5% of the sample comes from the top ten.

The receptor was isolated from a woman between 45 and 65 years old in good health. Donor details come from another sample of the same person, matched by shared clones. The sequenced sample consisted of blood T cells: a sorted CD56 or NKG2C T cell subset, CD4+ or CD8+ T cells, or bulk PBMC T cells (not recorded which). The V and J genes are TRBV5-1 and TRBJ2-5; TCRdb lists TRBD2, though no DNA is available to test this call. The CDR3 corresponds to CASSRRGRQETQYF.